This is a list of T cell receptor beta chains from one sample in a study of cytomegalovirus exposure and HLA in healthy donors. The table came from immunoSEQ multiplex PCR; TCRdb's copy has only in-frame clones and leaves some out. Its table records approximately 50,000 clones. The specimen was PBMCs. Receptors were obtained from a male donor in good health and CMV-seronegative. CDR3s include the opening cysteine and the closing phenylalanine or tryptophan. Fields, in order: V gene, D gene, J gene, CDR3 DNA, CDR3 protein. A D gene is named only where the DNA matches it firmly.

TRBV11-2	TRBD1	TRBJ2-7	TGTGCCAGCAGCTCCCGACAGGGCTTTACCTACGAGCAGTACTTC	CASSSRQGFTYEQYF
TRBV29-1	NA	TRBJ1-1	TGCAGCGTTTCGGAGGGGATGAACACTGAAGCTTTCTTT	CSVSEGMNTEAFF
TRBV2	TRBD1	TRBJ2-7	TGTGCCAGCAGTGAAGCACCCTACTCGACAGGGGGCGGCTACGAGCAGTACTTC	CASSEAPYSTGGGYEQYF
TRBV7-6	NA	TRBJ2-7	TGTGCCACCTCAGCCGGAGGGATCGACGAGCAGTACTTC	CATSAGGIDEQYF
TRBV6-5	TRBD1	TRBJ2-6	TGTGCCAGCAGTCTCAGGGGGACTGGGGCCAACGTCCTGACTTTC	CASSLRGTGANVLTF
TRBV5-1	NA	TRBJ1-6	TGCGCCAGCAGCTTGGAGACAGTCTATAATTCACCCCTCCACTTT	CASSLETVYNSPLHF
TRBV30	NA	TRBJ1-6	TGTGCCTGGAGTGTAGTCGGGAGTTATAATTCACCCCTCCACTTT	CAWSVVGSYNSPLHF
TRBV18	NA	TRBJ1-4	TGTGCCAGCTCACCAACGGGGGGGGCGTTCGAAAAACTGTTTTTT	CASSPTGGAFEKLFF
TRBV7-3	TRBD1	TRBJ2-2	TGTGCCAGCAGCTCGCCGGGACAGCGAACTTCCGGGGAGCTGTTTTTT	CASSSPGQRTSGELFF
TRBV30	NA	TRBJ1-1	TGTGCCTGGACATTGTGGAGTAACACTGAAGCTTTCTTT	CAWTLWSNTEAFF
TRBV19	NA	TRBJ1-1	TGTGCCAGTAGTATAAAGGAGGGGATATACACTGAAGCTTTCTTT	CASSIKEGIYTEAFF
TRBV6-6	NA	TRBJ2-7	TGTGCCAGCAGTTACTCAGGGGAGGCCTACGAGCAGTACTTC	CASSYSGEAYEQYF
TRBV15	NA	TRBJ2-2	TGTGCCACCAGCAGAGAAGGTGCAGGGATCCGCACCGGGGAGCTGTTTTTT	CATSREGAGIRTGELFF
TRBV18	TRBD2	TRBJ2-3	TGTGCCAGCTCACCAACGCGGGGGTGGACAGATACGCAGTATTTT	CASSPTRGWTDTQYF
TRBV30	TRBD1	TRBJ1-2	TGTGCCTGGAGTGTTGGAGGGGGCGGTGGCTACACCTTC	CAWSVGGGGGYTF
TRBV7-8	TRBD1	TRBJ1-2	TGTGCCAGCAGCTTAGGGGGGGACAGGGTGGGGTATGGCTACACCTTC	CASSLGGDRVGYGYTF
TRBV4-1	TRBD1	TRBJ1-4	TGCGCCAGCAGCCAAGATGGGACAGGGGTTGAAAAACTGTTTTTT	CASSQDGTGVEKLFF
TRBV6-1	TRBD1	TRBJ1-2	TGTGCCAGCAGGGATACGACAGGGGGCGATGGCTACACCTTC	CASRDTTGGDGYTF
TRBV18	TRBD1	TRBJ2-5	TGTGCCAGCTCAGCCGACAGGGTACAAGAGACCCAGTACTTC	CASSADRVQETQYF
TRBV10-2	NA	TRBJ1-1	TGCGCCAGCAGTGACGATCCGGGGGTGGCTGAAGCTTTCTTT	CASSDDPGVAEAFF
TRBV29-1	NA	TRBJ2-1	TGCAGCGTTGAGAAACAGTCCTACAATGAGCAGTTCTTC	CSVEKQSYNEQFF
TRBV5-1	TRBD1	TRBJ2-7	TGCGCCAGCAGCAAGACAGGGGGCGCGTTTGACGAGCAGTACTTC	CASSKTGGAFDEQYF
TRBV4-3	TRBD2	TRBJ2-3	TGCGCCAGCAGCCAAGATAATCTAGCGGGGGCCACAGATACGCAGTATTTT	CASSQDNLAGATDTQYF
TRBV7-6	TRBD2	TRBJ2-2	TGTGCCAGCAGCCCGGGACTAGCTAACACCGGGGAGCTGTTTTTT	CASSPGLANTGELFF
TRBV7-8	NA	TRBJ1-6	TGTGCCAGCAGCTTTTTGCGCGGTTCAAATTCACCCCTCCACTTT	CASSFLRGSNSPLHF
TRBV5-6	NA	TRBJ1-1	TGTGCCAGCAGCCCCGCCATCAACTTTAACACTGAAGCTTTCTTT	CASSPAINFNTEAFF
TRBV2	TRBD1	TRBJ1-2	TGTGCCAGCAGCCCGGGACAGTACCTGGGCTACACCTTC	CASSPGQYLGYTF
TRBV18	NA	TRBJ1-1	TGTGCCAGCTCACCTCAGAACACTGAAGCTTTCTTT	CASSPQNTEAFF
TRBV5-1	TRBD1	TRBJ1-2	TGCGCCAGCAGCTTGGCGGGGACAGGGGCCGGCTACACCTTC	CASSLAGTGAGYTF
TRBV5-6	NA	TRBJ1-6	TGTGCCAGCAGCCCCGGACATCTCTATAATTCACCCCTCCACTTT	CASSPGHLYNSPLHF
TRBV30	NA	TRBJ1-5	TGTGCCTGGACAACAGGGATCAATCAGCCCCAGCATTTT	CAWTTGINQPQHF